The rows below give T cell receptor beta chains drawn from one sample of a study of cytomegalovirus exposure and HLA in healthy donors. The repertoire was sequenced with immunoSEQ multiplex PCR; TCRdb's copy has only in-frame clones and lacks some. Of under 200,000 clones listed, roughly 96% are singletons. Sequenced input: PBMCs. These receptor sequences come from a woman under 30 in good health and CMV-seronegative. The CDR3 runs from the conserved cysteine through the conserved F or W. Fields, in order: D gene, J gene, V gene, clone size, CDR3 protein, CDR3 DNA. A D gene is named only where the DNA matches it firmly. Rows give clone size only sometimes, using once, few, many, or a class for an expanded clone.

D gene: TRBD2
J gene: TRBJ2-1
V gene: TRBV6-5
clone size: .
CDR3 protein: CASSRAGGAYNEQFF
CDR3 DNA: TGTGCCAGCAGTAGAGCGGGGGGAGCCTACAATGAGCAGTTCTTC

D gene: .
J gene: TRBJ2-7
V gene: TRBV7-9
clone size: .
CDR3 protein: CASSSRDFTYEQYF
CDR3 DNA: TGTGCCAGCAGCTCCCGAGATTTCACCTACGAGCAGTACTTC

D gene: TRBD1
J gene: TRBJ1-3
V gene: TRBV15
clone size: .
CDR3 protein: CATSRGRGAGGDGNTIYF
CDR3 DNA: TGTGCCACCAGCAGAGGTCGGGGCGCAGGGGGCGACGGAAACACCATATATTTT

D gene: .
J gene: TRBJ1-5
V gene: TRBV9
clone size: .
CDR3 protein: CASSEQGVRNQPQHF
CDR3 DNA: TGTGCCAGCAGTGAACAGGGAGTTCGCAATCAGCCCCAGCATTTT

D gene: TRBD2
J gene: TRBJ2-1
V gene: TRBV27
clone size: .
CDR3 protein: CASSSGLAGFSYNEQFF
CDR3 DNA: TGTGCCAGCAGTTCCGGACTAGCGGGGTTCTCCTACAATGAGCAGTTCTTC

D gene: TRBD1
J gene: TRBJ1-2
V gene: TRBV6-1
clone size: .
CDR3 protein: CASSDYPGQGGYGYTF
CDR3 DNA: TGTGCCAGCAGTGACTACCCGGGACAGGGGGGGTATGGCTACACCTTC

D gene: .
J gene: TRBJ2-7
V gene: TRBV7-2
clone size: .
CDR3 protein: CASSQGPVYEQYF
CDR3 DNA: TGTGCCAGCAGCCAGGGCCCGGTCTACGAGCAGTACTTC

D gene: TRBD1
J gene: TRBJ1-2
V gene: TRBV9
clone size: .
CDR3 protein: CASSVVGTGSGYTF
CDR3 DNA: TGTGCCAGCAGCGTAGTGGGGACAGGGTCTGGCTACACCTTC

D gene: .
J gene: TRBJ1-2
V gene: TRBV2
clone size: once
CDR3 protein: CASSETGILDGYTF
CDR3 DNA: TGTGCCAGCAGTGAAACGGGGATTTTGGATGGCTACACCTTC

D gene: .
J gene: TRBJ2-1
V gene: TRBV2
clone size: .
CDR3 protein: CASSARDYNEQFF
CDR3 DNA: TGTGCCAGCAGTGCTCGCGACTACAATGAGCAGTTCTTC

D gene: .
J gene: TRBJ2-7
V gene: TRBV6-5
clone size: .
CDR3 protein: CASSYSGGAVVEQYF
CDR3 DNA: TGTGCCAGCAGTTACTCTGGGGGGGCAGTCGTGGAGCAGTACTTC

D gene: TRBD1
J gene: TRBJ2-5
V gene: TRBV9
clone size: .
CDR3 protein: CASSVHRGLGETQYF
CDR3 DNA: TGTGCCAGCAGCGTTCACAGGGGGTTAGGGGAGACCCAGTACTTC

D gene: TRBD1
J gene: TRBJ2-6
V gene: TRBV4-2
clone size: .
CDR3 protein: CASSLLPGQGAAGANVLTF
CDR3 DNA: TGTGCCAGCAGCCTACTACCGGGACAGGGGGCGGCTGGGGCCAACGTCCTGACTTTC

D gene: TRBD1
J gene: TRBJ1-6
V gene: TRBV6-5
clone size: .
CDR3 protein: CASRRTGGESPLHF
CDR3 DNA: TGTGCCAGCAGGAGGACAGGAGGGGAGTCACCCCTCCACTTT

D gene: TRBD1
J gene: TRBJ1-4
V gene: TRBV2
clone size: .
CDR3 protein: CASSQNPTGLSWLFF
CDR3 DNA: TGTGCCAGCAGTCAAAACCCGACAGGGCTTTCGTGGCTGTTTTTT